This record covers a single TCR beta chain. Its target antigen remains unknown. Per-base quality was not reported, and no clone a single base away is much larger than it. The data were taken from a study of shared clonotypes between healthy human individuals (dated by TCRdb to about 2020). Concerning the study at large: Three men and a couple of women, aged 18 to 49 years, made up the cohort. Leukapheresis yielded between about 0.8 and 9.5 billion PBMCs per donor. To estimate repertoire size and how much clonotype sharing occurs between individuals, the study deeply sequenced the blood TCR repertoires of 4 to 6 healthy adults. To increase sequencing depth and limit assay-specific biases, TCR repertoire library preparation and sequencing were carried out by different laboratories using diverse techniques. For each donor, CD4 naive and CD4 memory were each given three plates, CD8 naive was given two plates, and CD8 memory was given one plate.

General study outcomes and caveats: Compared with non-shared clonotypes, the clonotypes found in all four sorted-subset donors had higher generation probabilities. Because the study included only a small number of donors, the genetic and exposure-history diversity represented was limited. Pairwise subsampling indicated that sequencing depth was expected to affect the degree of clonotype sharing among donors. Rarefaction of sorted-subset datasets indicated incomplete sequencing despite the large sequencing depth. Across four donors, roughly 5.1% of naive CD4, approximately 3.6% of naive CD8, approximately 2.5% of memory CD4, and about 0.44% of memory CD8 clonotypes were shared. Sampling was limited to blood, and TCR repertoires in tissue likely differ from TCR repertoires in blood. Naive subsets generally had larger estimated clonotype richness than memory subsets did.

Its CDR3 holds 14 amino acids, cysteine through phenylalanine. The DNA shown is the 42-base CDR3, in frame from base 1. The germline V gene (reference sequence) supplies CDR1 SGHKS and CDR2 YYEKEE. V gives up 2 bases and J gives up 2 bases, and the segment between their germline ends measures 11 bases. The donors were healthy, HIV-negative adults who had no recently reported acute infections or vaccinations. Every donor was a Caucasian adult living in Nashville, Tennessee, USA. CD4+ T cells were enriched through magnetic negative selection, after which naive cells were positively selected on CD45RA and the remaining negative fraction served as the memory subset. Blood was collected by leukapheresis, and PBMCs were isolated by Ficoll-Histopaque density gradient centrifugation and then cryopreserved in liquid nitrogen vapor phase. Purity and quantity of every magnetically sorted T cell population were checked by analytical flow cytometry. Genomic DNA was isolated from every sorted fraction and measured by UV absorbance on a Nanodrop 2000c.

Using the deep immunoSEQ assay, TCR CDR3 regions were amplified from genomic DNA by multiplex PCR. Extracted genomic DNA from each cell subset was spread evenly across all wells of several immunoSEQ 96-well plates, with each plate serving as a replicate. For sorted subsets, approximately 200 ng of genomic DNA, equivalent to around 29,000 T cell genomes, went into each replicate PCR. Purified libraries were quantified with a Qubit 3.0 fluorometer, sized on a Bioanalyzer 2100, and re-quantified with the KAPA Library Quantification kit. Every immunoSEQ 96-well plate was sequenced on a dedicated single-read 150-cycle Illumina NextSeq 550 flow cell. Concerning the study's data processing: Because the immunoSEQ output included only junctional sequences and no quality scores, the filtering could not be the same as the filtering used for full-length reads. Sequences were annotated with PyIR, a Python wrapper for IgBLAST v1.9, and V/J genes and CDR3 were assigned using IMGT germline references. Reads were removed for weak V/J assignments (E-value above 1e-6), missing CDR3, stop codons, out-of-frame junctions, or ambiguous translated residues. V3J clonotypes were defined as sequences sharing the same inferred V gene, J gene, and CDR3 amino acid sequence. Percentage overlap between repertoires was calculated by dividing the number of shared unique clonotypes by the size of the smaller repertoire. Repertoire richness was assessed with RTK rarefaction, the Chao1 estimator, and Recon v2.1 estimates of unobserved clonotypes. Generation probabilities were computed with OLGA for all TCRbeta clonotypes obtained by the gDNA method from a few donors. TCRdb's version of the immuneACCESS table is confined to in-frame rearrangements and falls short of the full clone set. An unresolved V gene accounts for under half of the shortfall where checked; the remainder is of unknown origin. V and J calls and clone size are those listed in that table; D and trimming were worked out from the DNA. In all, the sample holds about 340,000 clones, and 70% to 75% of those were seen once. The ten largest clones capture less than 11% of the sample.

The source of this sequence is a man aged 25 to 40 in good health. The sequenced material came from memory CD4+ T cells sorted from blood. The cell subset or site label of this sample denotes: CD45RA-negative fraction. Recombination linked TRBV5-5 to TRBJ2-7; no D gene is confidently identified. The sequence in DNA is TGTGCCAGCAGCTTAGAGCCGACCCCCTACGAGCAGTACTTC. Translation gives CASSLEPTPYEQYF.